The T cell receptor beta chain described here comes from a study of a mutant IDH1 vaccine in newly diagnosed glioma. Study-wide results and caveats: Changes in top peripheral clonotypes did not appear linked to pseudoprogression.

This clone was found once. Antigen: not known. The germline V gene has CDR1 SEHNR and CDR2 FQNEAQ (reference sequence). V was pared by 1 base and J by 8 bases, with 12 bases between. This CDR3 has 14 amino acids. The time point is: week 5, during vaccination. A single vaccine dose contained 300 ug of mutant IDH1 20-mer peptide, and topical imiquimod was used with it. Produced via immunoSEQ multiplex PCR; TCRdb's table is partial and in-frame only. The table has 56,000 or so clones, 78% seen once. The chain uses TRBV7-9 and TRBJ1-5; D ambiguous. The sample consisted of PBMCs, taken from a glioma patient whose treatment included an IDH1 peptide vaccine. This clonotype originated in a middle-aged woman with glioma. CDR3 sequence reads: CASSLEKSKEPQHF. The CDR3, as DNA: TGTGCCAGCAGCTTAGAGAAGTCTAAAGAGCCCCAGCATTTT.